This T cell receptor (beta chain) emerged from a study of blood T cells in healthy people across ages. Together with a sample-barcoded 5' primer, a J-beta primer mix was included in a second PCR lasting about 6 to 11 cycles. TCRdb recomputed calls from the 5' RACE reads with MiXCR, one row per CDR3 protein. The data contain roughly 1,500,000 distinct CDR3 sequences, around 35% of them seen just once; the ten biggest clones take up about 10%. This clonotype has only a few counts. This TCR was sampled from a young woman in good health. The sequencing sample was made of blood.

CDR3 residues: CASCQGAYYEQYF. The CDR3 DNA is TGTGCCAGCTGTCAGGGGGCGTACTACGAGCAGTACTTC. This chain uses TRBV14 with TRBJ2-7, with 8 bases matching TRBD1. Germline V gene sequence: CDR1 SGHDN, CDR2 FVKESK. After removal of 8 bases from V and 3 bases from J, the junction contained 6 bases not matched to a gene. This CDR3 has 13 amino acids.